The 17 T cell receptor beta chains listed next were all sequenced from one sample in a study of blood T cell repertoires in COVID-19. Repertoires were generated with immunoSEQ multiplex PCR, while TCRdb's copy carries only in-frame clones and drops some. The profile shows fewer than 150,000 clones, about 84% of them singletons. Sequencing was carried out using peripheral blood. All receptors derive from a human donor in a cohort sampled during active COVID-19.

CDR3 protein: CASSPRIQGSGNTIYF. CDR3 coding DNA: TGTGCCAGCTCACCACGGATTCAGGGCTCTGGAAACACCATATATTTT. This sequence joins TRBV18 and TRBJ1-3, with a weak D call TRBD1 (5 bases). CDR3 size: 16 residues. The germline CDR1 and CDR2 sequences are KGHSH and LQKENI. V lost 1 base to trimming and J lost 0 bases, with 10 bases between them.

This clone was detected once. The chain has TRBV5-5 and TRBJ1-4, with 8 bases that match TRBD1. Germline V lookup: CDR1 SGHKS, CDR2 YYEKEE (reference sequence). The CDR3 is 15 residues long. V trimming: 6 bases; J trimming: 4 bases; junction bases outside the gene matches: 8. CDR3 nucleotides: TGTGCCAGCACCTTTCAGGGGGCCTATAATGAAAAACTGTTTTTT. The encoded protein is CASTFQGAYNEKLFF.

The gene calls are TRBV7-9 and TRBJ1-5; D remains unclear. The V and J ends lost 2 bases and 4 bases respectively, with 6 bases between them. The CDR3 is 13 residues long. The germline CDR1 and CDR2 sequences are SEHNR and FQNEAQ (reference sequence). The CDR3 is CASSLSGNQPQHF. The CDR3 nucleotides read TGTGCCAGCAGCTTATCGGGTAATCAGCCCCAGCATTTT.

The chain joins TRBV29-1 to TRBJ2-7, with D possibly matching TRBD2 (5 bases). V shed 6 bases and J shed 0 bases, with 9 bases lying between them. The CDR3 length is 12 residues. Per germline, CDR1 SQVTM and CDR2 ANQGSEA. For the CDR3, the DNA is TGCAGCGTGAGGGAAAGCTCCTACGAGCAGTACTTC. This gives the protein CSVRESSYEQYF.

This clone has only a few counts. The gene calls are TRBV21-1 and TRBJ2-2; TRBD1 was called by the table and not checked on the DNA. TRBV21-1 is a known pseudogene. The CDR3 is 16 amino acids. CDR3 region: CASSPRGRSNTGELFF. CDR3 coding DNA: TGTGCCAGCAGCCCCAGGGGGCGCTCGAACACCGGGGAGCTGTTTTTT.

The chain is built from TRBV7-2 and TRBJ1-2; 8 bases agree with TRBD1. The CDR3 consists of 14 residues. V lost 6 bases and J lost 2; bases outside the gene matches: 5. Per germline, CDR1 SGHTA and CDR2 FQGNSA. The CDR3 reads CASRLDRANYGYTF. In DNA, the CDR3 is TGTGCCAGCAGACTGGACAGGGCGAACTATGGCTACACCTTC.

The chain carries TRBV30 and TRBJ2-5; D is possibly TRBD1 (7 bases). The CDR3 is 14 residues long. Trimming left V 8 bases short and J 5 bases short, with 21 bases between. CDR1 and CDR2 (germline): GTSNPN, SVGIG (reference sequence). This CDR3 reads CATLPAGGLETQYF. CDR3 nucleotides: TGTGCCACCCTCCCGGCAGGGGGGCTCGAGACCCAGTACTTC.

This clone has a handful of counts. This sequence joins TRBV24-1 and TRBJ2-2; D unresolved. This CDR3 spans 12 amino acids. Germline CDR1 is KGHDR and CDR2 is SFDVKD. V lost 5 bases to trimming and J lost 4 bases, with 4 bases between them. The CDR3 loop is CATSAGTGELFF. CDR3 DNA: TGTGCCACCAGTGCCGGCACCGGGGAGCTGTTTTTT.

This clone was found once. The chain is built from TRBV19 and TRBJ2-1; tentative D call: TRBD1 (7 bases). V dropped 5 bases and J dropped 7 bases, with 21 bases sitting between them. The CDR3 runs 16 residues. Germline V lookup: CDR1 LNHDA, CDR2 SQIVND (reference sequence). In DNA form, the CDR3 reads TGTGCCAGTAGTCCACGACCAAGGCAGGGGGGTAATGAGCAGTTCTTC. Residues: CASSPRPRQGGNEQFF.

The J gene is TRBJ1-2, the V gene TRBV25-1, with D possibly TRBD1 on 5 matching bases. The CDR3 length is 15 residues. The germline V gene encodes CDR1 MGHDK and CDR2 SYGVNS. With 0 bases removed from V and 5 bases from J, the gap between germline ends came to 13 bases. DNA of the CDR3: TGTGCCAGCAGTGAATATATAGGACAATCTTATGGCTACACCTTC. Encoded protein: CASSEYIGQSYGYTF.

V gene TRBV28 combines with J gene TRBJ1-2, with D hard to call. The germline gives CDR1 MDHEN, CDR2 SYDVKM. V was cut by 2 bases and J by 9 bases, with 10 bases left in between. The CDR3 is 12 amino acids. The DNA for the CDR3 is TGTGCCAGCAGTTTAGGGTGGAGTAGCTACACCTTC. Protein sequence: CASSLGWSSYTF.

This chain connects TRBV5-8 to TRBJ2-1; D is possibly TRBD1 (6 bases). The V gene lost 0 bases and the J gene lost 10 bases, with 14 bases spanning the gap. Per germline, CDR1 SGHTS and CDR2 YDEGEE. This CDR3 spans 14 amino acids. Here the CDR3 reads CASSLEVQGHEQFF. Written as DNA, the CDR3 is TGTGCCAGCAGCTTGGAAGTCCAGGGACACGAGCAGTTCTTC.

This sequence joins TRBV28 and TRBJ1-5, with 10 nucleotides matching TRBD1. Losses at the gene ends were 8 bases for V and 7 bases for J; bases not matched to a gene: 8. In germline, CDR1 is MDHEN, CDR2 SYDVKM. The length of the CDR3 is 14 residues. Here the CDR3 reads CASLDRGLSQPQHF. Written as DNA, the CDR3 is TGTGCCAGCCTCGACAGGGGGCTCTCGCAGCCCCAGCATTTT. The whole variable domain, filled in from reference TRBV28 and TRBJ1-5, reads DVKVTQSSRYLVKRTGEKVFLECVQDMDHENMFWYRQDPGLGLRLIYFSYDVKMKEKGDIPEGYSVSREKKERFSLILESASTNQTSMYLCASLDRGLSQPQHFGDGTRLSIL.

The chain recombines TRBV12-1 with TRBJ2-4; TRBD1 is the table's D call and was not checked against the DNA. TRBV12-1 is noted as a pseudogene. The CDR3 is 18 amino acids. CDR3 protein: CASSFEGGDRGAKNIQYF. The CDR3 DNA follows: TGTGCCAGCAGCTTTGAGGGGGGGGACAGGGGCGCCAAAAACATTCAGTACTTC.

The V and J genes are TRBV12-1 and TRBJ2-2; the D call TRBD1 from the table was never checked on the DNA. TRBV12-1 is a listed pseudogene. This CDR3 is built from 17 residues. The CDR3 region has the DNA TGTGCCAGCAGTTATACAGGGGCCCCACTCAACACCGGGGAGCTGTTTTTT. The encoded protein is CASSYTGAPLNTGELFF.

This CDR3 is CASKRGTNTEAFF. The CDR3 nucleotides read TGTGCCAGCAAGAGGGGGACCAACACTGAAGCTTTCTTT. This chain joins TRBV9 and TRBJ1-1; perhaps TRBD1 as D (6 bases). There are 13 residues in the CDR3. CDR1 SGDLS and CDR2 YYNGEE come from the germline V gene. Trimming took 6 bases from V and 2 from J, leaving 11 bases between them. The full variable domain, with the rest looked up from reference TRBV9 and TRBJ1-1, is DSGVTQTPKHLITATGQRVTLRCSPRSGDLSVYWYQQSLDQGLQFLIQYYNGEERAKGNILERFSAQQFPDLHSELNLSSLELGDSALYFCASKRGTNTEAFFGQGTRLTVV.

CDR3 in DNA: TGTGCCAGCAGCGTAGCGGGGACCTACAATGAGCAGTTCTTC. Translation gives CASSVAGTYNEQFF. V usage is TRBV9 and J usage is TRBJ2-1, with D tentatively TRBD2 (5 bases). The ends were cut back, 0 bases at V and 2 bases at J, with 6 bases in the middle. The CDR3 runs 14 residues. Germline CDR1 and CDR2: SGDLS and YYNGEE.